Presented here are 2 T cell receptor beta chains from one specimen sequenced in a study of blood T cell repertoires in COVID-19. TCRdb keeps only in-frame clones here, not all; method: immunoSEQ multiplex PCR. The sample holds a few hundred thousand clones; approximately 89% are singletons and the top ten take under 5%. Input material: peripheral blood. The receptors stem from a woman aged 60-70 years with COVID-19, enrolled during active disease.

The genes are TRBV3-1 (or the pseudogene TRBV3-2) and TRBJ2-5; 8 bases fit TRBD2. The CDR3 is 15 residues long. The germline V gene has CDR1 LGHDT and CDR2 YNNKEL (reference sequence). J was trimmed by 9 bases and V by 2 bases; bases with no gene match: 11. The DNA for the CDR3 is TGTGCCAGCAGCCAACGGGGGGGTTGGTGGAAGGCCCAGTACTTC. As protein: CASSQRGGWWKAQYF.

This sequence joins TRBV6-1 and TRBJ1-4, with a weak D call TRBD1 (5 bases). Looked up from germline, CDR1 is MNHNS and CDR2 is SASEGT. There are 15 residues in the CDR3. V was clipped by 3 bases and J by 7 bases, with 15 bases between them. The CDR3 sequence: CASSDLRGLGEKLFF. CDR3 sequence (DNA): TGTGCCAGCAGTGACCTGCGGGGGTTGGGTGAAAAACTGTTTTTT.